The clone carrying this T cell receptor beta chain was picked up a small number of times. Its antigen is not identified. PCR involved 60 Vbeta and 13 Jbeta primers. The protocol was immunoSEQ multiplex PCR, while the TCRdb copy is restricted to in-frame clones and leaves out a portion. This repertoire shows some 160,000 clones, around 72% found once; its top ten account for 7%. This sample stems from a study of cytomegalovirus exposure and HLA in healthy donors. About the study: Roughly 180 million T cells yielded roughly 100 million unique TCR beta sequences, as an earlier analysis found. Study findings and constraints: TCR beta chain V- and J-gene trimming was linked, in a later analysis, to a missense variant in DCLRE1C. Earlier findings revealed that most TCR beta V segments proved productive either about 90% or about 30% of the time.

CDR3 length: 13 amino acids. With 5 bases clipped from V and 0 bases from J, the junction kept 1 base outside the gene matches. Per the germline V gene, CDR1 is SGHTA and CDR2 is FQGNSA. The chain recombines TRBV7-2 with TRBJ2-7; 7 positions agree with TRBD1. The material sequenced was PBMCs. The source is a woman in her thirties or forties in good health and CMV-seropositive. This CDR3 is CASSRDSSYEQYF. CDR3 in DNA: TGTGCCAGCAGCCGGGACAGCTCCTACGAGCAGTACTTC.